This TCR beta chain was observed in a study of patients and donors after allogeneic stem cell transplantation. TCRdb called the RT-PCR reads again in MiXCR, with one record for every CDR3 protein. This table has about 410,000 distinct CDR3 sequences, around 15% appearing once. The CDR3 consists of 15 residues. Germline V gene data show CDR1 as SGHTA and CDR2 as FQGNSA. V lost 1 base and J lost 4, with 13 bases in between. This clonotype was detected a few times. Sample: blood, either unsorted or a sorted T cell fraction (not recorded which). The receptor was isolated from a human donor who was either an allogeneic HSCT recipient or a stem cell or donor lymphocyte infusion donor (not recorded which). It is not recorded whose cells these are; they may come from a transplant donor. The rearrangement uses TRBV7-2 and TRBJ2-5; D unresolved. The CDR3 sequence is CASSLVRAGTETQYF. CDR3 coding DNA: TGTGCCAGCAGCTTAGTTCGGGCTGGAACAGAGACCCAGTACTTC.